This is a list of T cell receptor beta chains from one sample in a study of Graves' ophthalmopathy and Graves' hyperthyroidism. MiXCR was run by TCRdb on the multiplex PCR reads, yielding one entry per CDR3 protein. Of about 590,000 distinct CDR3 sequences in the sample, less than 40% were seen once. Specimen: peripheral blood or thyroid tissue (not recorded which). The receptors here all came from an adult man with Graves' hyperthyroidism. CDR3s include the opening cysteine and the closing phenylalanine or tryptophan. A D gene is named only where the DNA matches it firmly.

>-|TRBJ2-2|TRBV7-2
CASSLEWITGELFF
>TRBD1|TRBJ1-2|TRBV29-1
CSVERTGGGYTF
>-|TRBJ2-3|TRBV19
CASSIDPDSDFTDTQYF
>-|TRBJ1-1|TRBV7-9
CASSQGWTEAFF
>-|TRBJ2-5|TRBV5-1
CASSLVGRVMETQYF
>-|TRBJ1-1|TRBV5-1
CASRQFPAYTEAFF
>-|TRBJ2-7|TRBV20-1
CSASRGGYEQYF
>TRBD1|TRBJ1-1|TRBV3-1
CASSPTGITEAFF
>-|TRBJ2-2|TRBV12-3/TRBV12-4
CASSLQGLKAGELFF
>-|TRBJ2-7|TRBV6-1
CASSPRTVLGYEQYF
>-|TRBJ1-2|TRBV24-1
CATSDSSRGYGYTF
>-|TRBJ2-5|TRBV12-3/TRBV12-4
CASSFLRDQETQYF
>-|TRBJ1-4|TRBV6-6
CASSESSQGLGEKLFF
>-|TRBJ1-5|TRBV12-3/TRBV12-4
CASSLGDYQPQHF
>-|TRBJ1-1|TRBV3-1
CASSQDRVSEAFF
>-|TRBJ1-2|TRBV5-1
CASRAGSSIHGYTF
>TRBD1|TRBJ1-6|TRBV6-1
CASSPPGQGNSPLHF
>TRBD1|TRBJ2-5|TRBV4-1
CASSQEWTGEWQETQYF
>-|TRBJ2-7|TRBV29-1
CSVGRGDEQYF
>-|TRBJ2-6|TRBV20-1
CSAPDSGANVLTF
>TRBD1|TRBJ1-5|TRBV20-1
CSARDRRDQPQHF
>-|TRBJ1-4|TRBV7-8
CASSFGGREKLFF
>-|TRBJ2-7|TRBV10-3
CAISESAGGEVPTKQYF
>-|TRBJ2-3|TRBV20-1
CSARAGAAGTDTQYF